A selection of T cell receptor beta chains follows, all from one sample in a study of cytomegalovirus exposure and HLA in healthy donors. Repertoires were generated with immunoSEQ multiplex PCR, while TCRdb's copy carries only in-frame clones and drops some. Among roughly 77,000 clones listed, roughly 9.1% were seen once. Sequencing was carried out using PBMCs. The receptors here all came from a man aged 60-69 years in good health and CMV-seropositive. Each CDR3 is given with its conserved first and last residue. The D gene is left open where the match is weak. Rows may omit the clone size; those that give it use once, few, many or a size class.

TGTGCCAGCACCCTTGACAGGGGGCGGGCGGATACGCAGTATTTT | CASTLDRGRADTQYF | TRBJ2-3 | TRBV2 | NA | TRBD1
TGCGCCAGCAGCCCTCCTGGGGCAGGGGCTCAGCCCCAGCATTTT | CASSPPGAGAQPQHF | TRBJ1-5 | TRBV4-1 | NA | NA
TGCGCCAGCAGCTTGGCCGGGGGTAATGAGCAGTTCTTC | CASSLAGGNEQFF | TRBJ2-1 | TRBV5-1 | few | NA
TGCAGCGTTGAAGAGGGAGGTTGGATGCTGAACACTGAAGCTTTCTTT | CSVEEGGWMLNTEAFF | TRBJ1-1 | TRBV29-1 | NA | NA
TGTGCCAGCAGTTCTTATTCGGCCGGGAAGAGCTCTGGAAACACCATATATTTT | CASSSYSAGKSSGNTIYF | TRBJ1-3 | TRBV28 | NA | NA
TGTGCCAGCAGTGGGTTTGGGGCCAGCAATCAGCCCCAGCATTTT | CASSGFGASNQPQHF | TRBJ1-5 | TRBV28 | NA | NA
TGTGCCAGCTCTCAGACAGGGGACGGGCAGTACTTC | CASSQTGDGQYF | TRBJ2-7 | TRBV18 | NA | TRBD1
TGTGCCAGCAGTCCTAGGGGGCGATGGCAGCCCCAGCATTTT | CASSPRGRWQPQHF | TRBJ1-5 | TRBV28 | NA | TRBD1
TGTGCCAGCGCCGCGAACTATGGCTACACCTTC | CASAANYGYTF | TRBJ1-2 | TRBV6-5 | NA | NA
TGTGCCAGCAGCGTAGGGGGAGGACTAGCTAGAGGCAATGAGCAGTTCTTC | CASSVGGGLARGNEQFF | TRBJ2-1 | TRBV9 | few | TRBD2
TGCGCCAGCAGCTTGCTAGCGGGAGGTGATTTCCTTAGCACAGATACGCAGTATTTT | CASSLLAGGDFLSTDTQYF | TRBJ2-3 | TRBV5-1 | few | TRBD2
TGTGCCACCAGCAGGGGAGGACTAGAACGCGAAGAGCAGTACTTC | CATSRGGLEREEQYF | TRBJ2-7 | TRBV15 | NA | TRBD2
TGTGCCAGCAGCGAAGGACTAGCGGGAGGTCTATCCGAGCAGTACTTC | CASSEGLAGGLSEQYF | TRBJ2-7 | TRBV9 | few | TRBD2
TGTGCCAGCAGCGGACAGATCACTGAAGCTTTCTTT | CASSGQITEAFF | TRBJ1-1 | TRBV2 | few | NA
TGTGCCAGTAGGGCTAGGGGAACCTCCTACAATGAGCAGTTCTTC | CASRARGTSYNEQFF | TRBJ2-1 | TRBV19 | few | NA
TGTGCCAGCGAACTAGCGGGAACCGGGGAGCTGTTTTTT | CASELAGTGELFF | TRBJ2-2 | TRBV6-1 | few | TRBD2
TGTGCCAGCAGCGTGGGAGGGGAGACCCAGTACTTC | CASSVGGETQYF | TRBJ2-5 | TRBV7-9 | few | TRBD2
TGTGCCAGCAGTGAAGCGCAACACAGGGTTTCCCAGCATTTT | CASSEAQHRVSQHF | TRBJ1-5 | TRBV2 | NA | NA
TGTGCCAGCAGTTACTCGTCGGGGCAGCCCCAGCATTTT | CASSYSSGQPQHF | TRBJ1-5 | TRBV6-5 | many | NA
TGTGTCAGCAGCACCTCAAGACAGGGTACGCAGTATTTT | CVSSTSRQGTQYF | TRBJ2-3 | TRBV7-6 | NA | TRBD1
TGTGCCAGCGCCACCGGGACAAGGAACACTGAAGCTTTCTTT | CASATGTRNTEAFF | TRBJ1-1 | TRBV28 | NA | NA
TGTGCCAGCAGCGTTCATCCTAGCGGTAGCTCCTACAATGAGCAGTTCTTC | CASSVHPSGSSYNEQFF | TRBJ2-1 | TRBV9 | NA | TRBD2
TGCGCCAGCAGTACGACTAGCGGGGCCTCCTACGAGCAGTACTTC | CASSTTSGASYEQYF | TRBJ2-7 | TRBV5-1 | few | TRBD2
TGTGCCAGCAGCGTAGGGACAGGGGGCTCCTACAATGAGCAGTTCTTC | CASSVGTGGSYNEQFF | TRBJ2-1 | TRBV9 | NA | TRBD1
TGTGCCAGCATTCACCTTGGGGGGGCAAATGGCTACACCTTC | CASIHLGGANGYTF | TRBJ1-2 | TRBV6-5 | few | NA
TGCGCCAGCCGGGTTATGGCGGAGAGCACCGGGGAGCTGTTTTTT | CASRVMAESTGELFF | TRBJ2-2 | TRBV5-1 | NA | NA
TGCAGCGTGGGGACAGGTAGCTCCTACAATGAGCAGTTCTTC | CSVGTGSSYNEQFF | TRBJ2-1 | TRBV29-1 | NA | TRBD1
TGTGCCAGCAGCCCGGGACTAGCGAGCAATGAGCAGTTCTTC | CASSPGLASNEQFF | TRBJ2-1 | TRBV4-2 | NA | TRBD2
TGTGCCAGCAGCTTAACAGGGTACAATCAGCCCCAGCATTTT | CASSLTGYNQPQHF | TRBJ1-5 | TRBV7-2 | few | NA
TGTGCCAGCTCACCTACAGGGAACTATGGCTACACCTTC | CASSPTGNYGYTF | TRBJ1-2 | TRBV18 | NA | NA
TGTGCCACCAGCATCAGATTGGCAGAATCCTACGAGCAGTACTTC | CATSIRLAESYEQYF | TRBJ2-7 | TRBV15 | NA | NA
TGCAGCGGCCGGGACAGGGCTCACGAGCAGTACTTC | CSGRDRAHEQYF | TRBJ2-7 | TRBV29-1 | few | TRBD1
TGTGCCAGCAGCTTGGCCCTCGGAGACTACGAGCAGTACTTC | CASSLALGDYEQYF | TRBJ2-7 | TRBV5-6 | few | NA
TGTGCCAGCAGTGCATCAAGGGACAGGGTCACAGGGCCCCAGCATTTT | CASSASRDRVTGPQHF | TRBJ1-5 | TRBV6-1 | few | TRBD1
TGTGCCAGCAGGCTGACAGGGTCAGGGGCCAACGTCCTGACTTTC | CASRLTGSGANVLTF | TRBJ2-6 | TRBV5-6 | NA | TRBD1
TGCGCCAGCAGTGCTAACCGGGACACTGAAGCTTTCTTT | CASSANRDTEAFF | TRBJ1-1 | TRBV10-1 | few | NA
TGCGCCAGCGCCGAAGGAGGGAGCTACGAGCAGTACTTC | CASAEGGSYEQYF | TRBJ2-7 | TRBV5-1 | few | NA
TGTGCCAGCAGCTTCAGCGGGGAGCTGTTTTTT | CASSFSGELFF | TRBJ2-2 | TRBV5-4 | NA | NA
TGCGCCAGCAGTAACGACAGATCTGACAAACCCTACAATGAGCAGTTCTTC | CASSNDRSDKPYNEQFF | TRBJ2-1 | TRBV10-1 | few | NA
TGTGCCAGTAGTATCCAGGGGCCCGCGAGCACGCAGTATTTT | CASSIQGPASTQYF | TRBJ2-3 | TRBV19 | few | NA
TGTGCCAGCAGCCCCGGCCGGGACTCCAATTCACCCCTCCACTTT | CASSPGRDSNSPLHF | TRBJ1-6 | TRBV28 | many | NA
TGTGCTAGCAGCTTGAACAGGAATGAAAAACTGTTTTTT | CASSLNRNEKLFF | TRBJ1-4 | TRBV7-7 | NA | NA
TGTGCCAGCAGCGAGGGAGGAGGGGGCGAGACACCCCTCCACTTT | CASSEGGGGETPLHF | TRBJ1-6 | TRBV9 | few | TRBD1